This T cell receptor (beta chain) was observed in a study of shared clonotypes between healthy human individuals. From germline, CDR1 is MGHRA and CDR2 YSYEKL. The CDR3 is 11 residues long. Trimming took 1 base from V and 6 from J, leaving 2 bases between them. The naive CD8 subset, CD45RO-negative cells positively selected for CCR7, excluded terminally differentiated effector memory CD45RA+ cells. The sample holds one count of this clone. Other nucleotide sequences in the sample specify the same CDR3. Generated by immunoSEQ multiplex PCR, the TCRdb table keeps only in-frame clones and is missing some. The repertoire holds 660,000 or so clones, 95% to 96% seen once, with more than 0.085% in the top ten.

Specimen: naive CD8+ T cells sorted from blood. The clonotype originates from a woman aged 25 to 39 in good health. V is TRBV4-1 and J is TRBJ2-3; D remains ambiguous. CDR3 protein: CASSQGDTQYF. Here the CDR3 DNA reads TGCGCCAGCAGCCAAGGGGATACGCAGTATTTT.